This T cell receptor beta chain was retrieved from a study of a mutant IDH1 vaccine in newly diagnosed glioma. On the study more broadly: Patients were pretreated with radiotherapy, temozolomide, or both, mostly both.

The data were produced by immunoSEQ multiplex PCR, yet TCRdb's version contains in-frame clones alone and is incomplete. The sample comprises tens of thousands of clones, about 78% of which are singletons, and around 8.3% rests with the top ten. V lost 2 bases and J lost 8, with 4 bases in between. CDR1 SGDLS and CDR2 YYNGEE come from the germline V gene. The CDR3 totals 11 residues. Worth noting for this clone: The antigen is not known.

This sample's time point: week 11, during vaccination. Each dose of the vaccine consisted of 300 ug of mutant IDH1 20-mer peptide, with topical imiquimod. The clonotype was recovered from a woman under 30 with glioma. Specimen: PBMCs, collected from a glioma patient whose treatment included an IDH1 peptide vaccine. This chain joins TRBV9 and TRBJ2-2; no definite D call. CDR3 nucleotide sequence: TGTGCCAGCAGCGTGACAGGGGAGCTGTTTTTT. It codes for CASSVTGELFF.